This entry concerns a single T cell receptor beta chain. The data are from a study of blood T cell repertoires in COVID-19. This CDR3 contains 14 residues. Trimming removed 6 bases from V and 4 bases from J; junction bases left unmatched: 5. Germline-derived CDR1 and CDR2 are SNHLY and FYNNEI. Authors' methods: Amplification of reference gene primers provided the estimated nucleated cell counts. Only in-frame clones appear in the TCRdb table, and some are missing; sequencing was by immunoSEQ multiplex PCR. The V and J calls and clone size are taken from that table; D and trimming were inferred from the DNA. This repertoire shows under 350,000 clones, about nine tenths found once; its top ten account for less than 2%. Cohort 3 donors were reported recovered after two negative PCRs, clearance, or symptom resolution.

The sequenced material came from PBMCs or T cells enriched from blood (not recorded which). This clonotype originated in a woman in her 40s who had recovered from COVID-19. This sequence joins TRBV2 and TRBJ2-3; 9 bases are shared with TRBD1. The CDR3 DNA is TGTGCCAGCAGGGCGGACAGGGGCGCAGATACGCAGTATTTT. Residues: CASRADRGADTQYF.